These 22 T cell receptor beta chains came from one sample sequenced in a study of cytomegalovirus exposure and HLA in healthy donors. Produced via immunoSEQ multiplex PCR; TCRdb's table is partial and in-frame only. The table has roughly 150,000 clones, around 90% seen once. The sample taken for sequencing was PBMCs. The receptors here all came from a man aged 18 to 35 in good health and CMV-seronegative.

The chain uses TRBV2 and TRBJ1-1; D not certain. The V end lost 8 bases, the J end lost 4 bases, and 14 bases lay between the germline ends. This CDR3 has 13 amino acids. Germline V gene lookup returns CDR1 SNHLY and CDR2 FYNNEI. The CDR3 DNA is TGTGCCAGCCTTCCCAACAGCGGCACTGAAGCTTTCTTT. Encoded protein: CASLPNSGTEAFF.

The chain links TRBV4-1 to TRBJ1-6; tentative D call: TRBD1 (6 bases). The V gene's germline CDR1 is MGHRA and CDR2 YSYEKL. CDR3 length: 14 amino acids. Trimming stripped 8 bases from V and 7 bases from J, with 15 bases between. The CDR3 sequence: CASRTYRDNSPLHF. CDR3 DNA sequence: TGCGCCAGCCGCACGTACAGGGACAATTCACCCCTCCACTTT.

The CDR3 DNA reads as TGTGCCAGCAGTGAACGTCGAACAGGGGGCATTAGCAATCAGCCCCAGCATTTT. Its protein product is CASSERRTGGISNQPQHF. This rearrangement joins TRBV2 to TRBJ1-5; 9 positions agree with TRBD1. CDR1 is SNHLY and CDR2 is FYNNEI in the germline V gene. The trim removed 2 bases at V and 0 bases at J, leaving 8 bases unmatched. This CDR3 contains 18 residues.

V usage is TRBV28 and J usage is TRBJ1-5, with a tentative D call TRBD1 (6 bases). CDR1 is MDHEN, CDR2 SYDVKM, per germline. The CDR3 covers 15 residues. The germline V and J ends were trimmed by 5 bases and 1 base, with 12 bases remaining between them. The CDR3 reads CASSPLRGSNQPQHF. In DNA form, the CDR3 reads TGTGCCAGCAGTCCCCTTAGGGGGAGCAATCAGCCCCAGCATTTT.

The CDR3 region has the DNA TGTGCCAGCAGTTTGTCCTCAAGGAGCTCCTACAATGAGCAGTTCTTC. Its protein is CASSLSSRSSYNEQFF. This chain links TRBV27 with TRBJ2-1; no reliable D call. Germline values: CDR1 MNHEY, CDR2 SMNVEV (reference sequence). This CDR3 contains 16 residues. V was trimmed by 3 bases and J by 0 bases, leaving 12 bases between them.

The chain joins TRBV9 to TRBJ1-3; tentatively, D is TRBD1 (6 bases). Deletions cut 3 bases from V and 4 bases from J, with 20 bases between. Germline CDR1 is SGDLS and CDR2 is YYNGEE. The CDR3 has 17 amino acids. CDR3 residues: CASSDTSPPDSGNTIYF. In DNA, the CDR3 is TGTGCCAGCAGCGACACCAGTCCCCCGGACAGCGGAAACACCATATATTTT.

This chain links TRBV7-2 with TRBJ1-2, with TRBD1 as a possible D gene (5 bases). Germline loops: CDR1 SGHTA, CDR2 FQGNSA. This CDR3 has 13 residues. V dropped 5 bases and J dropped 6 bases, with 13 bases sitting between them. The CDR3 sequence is CASSPQRGHGYTF. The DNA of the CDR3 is TGTGCCAGCAGCCCCCAAAGGGGTCATGGCTACACCTTC.

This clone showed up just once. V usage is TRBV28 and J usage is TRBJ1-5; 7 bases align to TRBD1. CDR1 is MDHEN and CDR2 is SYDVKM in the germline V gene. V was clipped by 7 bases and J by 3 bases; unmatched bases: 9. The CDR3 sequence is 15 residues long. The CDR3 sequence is CASTDREIYNQPQHF. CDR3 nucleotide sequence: TGTGCCAGCACCGACAGGGAAATCTACAATCAGCCCCAGCATTTT.

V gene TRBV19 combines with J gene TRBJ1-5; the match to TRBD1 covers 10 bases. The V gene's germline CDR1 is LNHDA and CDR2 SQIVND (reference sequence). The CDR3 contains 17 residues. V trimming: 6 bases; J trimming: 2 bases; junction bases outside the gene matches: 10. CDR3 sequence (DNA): TGTGCCAGTAGCCATCTGGACAGGGGGATAGGCAATCAGCCCCAGCATTTT. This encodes CASSHLDRGIGNQPQHF.

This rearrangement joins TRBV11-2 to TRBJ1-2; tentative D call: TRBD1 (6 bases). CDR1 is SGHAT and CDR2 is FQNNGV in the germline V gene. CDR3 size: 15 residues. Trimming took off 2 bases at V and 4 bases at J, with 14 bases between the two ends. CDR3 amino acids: CASSLTTGSPYGYTF. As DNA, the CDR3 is TGTGCCAGCAGCTTAACGACAGGTTCTCCCTATGGCTACACCTTC.

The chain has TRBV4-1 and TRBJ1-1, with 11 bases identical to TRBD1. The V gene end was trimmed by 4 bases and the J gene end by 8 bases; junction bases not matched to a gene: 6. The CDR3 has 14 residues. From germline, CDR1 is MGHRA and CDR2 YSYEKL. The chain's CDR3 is CASSPGTGGLEAFF. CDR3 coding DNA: TGCGCCAGCAGCCCGGGGACAGGGGGTTTGGAAGCTTTCTTT.

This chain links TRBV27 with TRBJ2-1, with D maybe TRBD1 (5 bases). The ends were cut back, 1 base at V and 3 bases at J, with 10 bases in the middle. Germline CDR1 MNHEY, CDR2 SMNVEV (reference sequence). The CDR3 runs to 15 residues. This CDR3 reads CASSLFTGSYNEQFF. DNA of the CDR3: TGTGCCAGCAGTTTATTTACAGGAAGCTACAATGAGCAGTTCTTC.

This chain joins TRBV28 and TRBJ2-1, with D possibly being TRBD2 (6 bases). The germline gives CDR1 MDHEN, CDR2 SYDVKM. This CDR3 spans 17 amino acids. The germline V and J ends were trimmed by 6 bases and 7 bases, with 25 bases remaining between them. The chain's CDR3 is CASSNPATSRGFNEQFF. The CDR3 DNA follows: TGTGCCAGCAGCAACCCCGCTACTAGCCGGGGCTTTAATGAGCAGTTCTTC.

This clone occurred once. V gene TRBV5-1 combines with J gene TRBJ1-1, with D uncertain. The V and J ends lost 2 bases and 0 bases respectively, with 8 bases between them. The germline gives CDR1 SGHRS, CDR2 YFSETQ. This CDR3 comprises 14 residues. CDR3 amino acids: CASSFSTVNTEAFF. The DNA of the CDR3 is TGCGCCAGCAGCTTCTCAACAGTGAACACTGAAGCTTTCTTT.

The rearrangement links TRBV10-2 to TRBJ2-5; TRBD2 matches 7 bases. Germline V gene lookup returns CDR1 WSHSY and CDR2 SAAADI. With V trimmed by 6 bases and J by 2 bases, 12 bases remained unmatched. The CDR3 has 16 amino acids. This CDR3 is CASRVAGGLNQETQYF. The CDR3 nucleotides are TGCGCCAGCAGGGTAGCGGGTGGGCTTAATCAAGAGACCCAGTACTTC.

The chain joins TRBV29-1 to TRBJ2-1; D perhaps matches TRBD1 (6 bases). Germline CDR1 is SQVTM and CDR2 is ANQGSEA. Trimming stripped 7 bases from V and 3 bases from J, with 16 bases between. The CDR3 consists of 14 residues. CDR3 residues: CSAVTGPIYNEQFF. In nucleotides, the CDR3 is TGCAGCGCTGTGACAGGACCGATCTACAATGAGCAGTTCTTC.

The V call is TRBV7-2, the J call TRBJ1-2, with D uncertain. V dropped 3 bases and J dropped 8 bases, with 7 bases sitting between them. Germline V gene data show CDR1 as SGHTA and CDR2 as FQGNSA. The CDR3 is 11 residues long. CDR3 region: CASSLRGGYTF. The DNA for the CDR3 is TGTGCCAGCAGCTTGAGAGGGGGCTACACCTTC.

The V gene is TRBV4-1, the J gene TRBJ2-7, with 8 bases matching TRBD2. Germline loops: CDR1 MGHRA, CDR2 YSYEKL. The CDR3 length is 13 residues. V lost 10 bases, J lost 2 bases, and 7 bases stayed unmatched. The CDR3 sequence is CAKVREVTYEQYF. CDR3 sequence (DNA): TGCGCCAAGGTGCGGGAGGTAACCTACGAGCAGTACTTC.

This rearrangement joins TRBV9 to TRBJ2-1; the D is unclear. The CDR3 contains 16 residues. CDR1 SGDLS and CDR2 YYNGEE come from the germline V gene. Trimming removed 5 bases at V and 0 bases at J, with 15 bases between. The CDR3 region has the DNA TGTGCCAGCAGACATTCACCAGATTCCTCCTACAATGAGCAGTTCTTC. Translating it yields CASRHSPDSSYNEQFF.

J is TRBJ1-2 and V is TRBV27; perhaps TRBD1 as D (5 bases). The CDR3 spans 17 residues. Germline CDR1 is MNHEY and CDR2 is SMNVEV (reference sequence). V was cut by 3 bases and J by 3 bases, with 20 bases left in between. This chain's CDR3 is CASSFKTPVQGYYGYTF. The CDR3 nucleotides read TGTGCCAGCAGTTTCAAGACCCCCGTCCAGGGCTACTATGGCTACACCTTC.

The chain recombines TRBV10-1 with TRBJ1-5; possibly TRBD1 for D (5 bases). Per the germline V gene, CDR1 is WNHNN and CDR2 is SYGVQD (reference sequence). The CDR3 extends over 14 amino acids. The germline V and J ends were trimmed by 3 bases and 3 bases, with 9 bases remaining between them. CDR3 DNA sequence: TGCGCCAGCAGTGATTCACAGGTCAATCAGCCCCAGCATTTT. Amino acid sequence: CASSDSQVNQPQHF.

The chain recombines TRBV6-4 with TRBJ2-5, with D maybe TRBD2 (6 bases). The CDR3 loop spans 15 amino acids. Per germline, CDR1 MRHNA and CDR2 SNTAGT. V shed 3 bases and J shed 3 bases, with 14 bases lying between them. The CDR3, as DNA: TGTGCCAGCAGTGAGTTTGGGGAGGCGGAAGAGACCCAGTACTTC. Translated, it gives CASSEFGEAEETQYF.